This T cell receptor (beta chain) originates from a study of spatial heterogeneity in lung cancer. Whole-study context: Raw reads contained each unique TCR and UMI combination more than ten times on average.

CDR1 and CDR2 from the germline V gene are DFQATT and SNEGSKA (reference sequence). With 4 bases clipped from V and 5 bases from J, the junction kept 9 bases outside the gene matches. The CDR3 runs to 15 residues. The time point was: sample taken at primary tumor resection. There are a few counts of this clonotype. A unique molecular identifier was carried by every single TCR cDNA molecule. TCRdb recomputed calls from the 5' RACE reads with MiXCR, one row per CDR3 protein. Of 30,000 to 40,000 distinct CDR3 sequences in the sample, roughly 3% are singletons; the top ten hold about 37%. The chain carries TRBV20-1 and TRBJ2-3; 10 bases align to TRBD2. The sequence came from a male donor with early-stage non-small cell lung cancer. The sequencing used normal lung tissue next to the tumor, collected at surgery. The CDR3 region is CSANRLAGVGDTQYF. The DNA of the CDR3 is TGCAGTGCTAATCGGCTAGCGGGAGTGGGAGATACGCAGTATTTT.